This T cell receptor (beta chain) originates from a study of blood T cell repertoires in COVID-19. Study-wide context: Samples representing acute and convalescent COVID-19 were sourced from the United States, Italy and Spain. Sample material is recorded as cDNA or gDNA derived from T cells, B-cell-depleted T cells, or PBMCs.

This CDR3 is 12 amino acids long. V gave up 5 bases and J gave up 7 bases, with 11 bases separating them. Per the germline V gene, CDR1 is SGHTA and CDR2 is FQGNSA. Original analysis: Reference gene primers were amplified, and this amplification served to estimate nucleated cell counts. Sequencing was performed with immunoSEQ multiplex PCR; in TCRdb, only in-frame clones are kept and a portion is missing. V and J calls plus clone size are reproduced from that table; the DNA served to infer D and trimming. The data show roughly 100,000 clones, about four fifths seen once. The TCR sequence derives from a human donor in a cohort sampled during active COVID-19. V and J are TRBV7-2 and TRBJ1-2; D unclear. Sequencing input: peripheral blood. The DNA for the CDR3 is TGTGCCAGCAGCCTTACCAACACTGGCTACACCTTC. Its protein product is CASSLTNTGYTF. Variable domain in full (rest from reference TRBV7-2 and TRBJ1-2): GAGVSQSPSNKVTEKGKDVELRCDPISGHTALYWYRQSLGQGLEFLIYFQGNSAPDKSGLPSDRFSAERTGGSVSTLTIQRTQQEDSAVYLCASSLTNTGYTFGSGTRLTVV.